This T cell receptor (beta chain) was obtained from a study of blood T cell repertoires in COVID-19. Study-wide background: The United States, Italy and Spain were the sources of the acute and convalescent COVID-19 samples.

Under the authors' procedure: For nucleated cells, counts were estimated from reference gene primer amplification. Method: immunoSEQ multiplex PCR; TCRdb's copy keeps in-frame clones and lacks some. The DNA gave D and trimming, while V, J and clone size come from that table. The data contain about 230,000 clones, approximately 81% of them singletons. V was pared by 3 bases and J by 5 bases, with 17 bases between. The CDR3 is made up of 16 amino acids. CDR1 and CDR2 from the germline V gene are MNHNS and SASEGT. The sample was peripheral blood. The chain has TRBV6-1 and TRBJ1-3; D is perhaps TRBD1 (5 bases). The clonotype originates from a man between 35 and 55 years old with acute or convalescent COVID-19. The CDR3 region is CASSEGTTGTRNTIYF. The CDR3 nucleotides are TGTGCCAGCAGTGAGGGAACTACCGGGACTAGAAACACCATATATTTT.